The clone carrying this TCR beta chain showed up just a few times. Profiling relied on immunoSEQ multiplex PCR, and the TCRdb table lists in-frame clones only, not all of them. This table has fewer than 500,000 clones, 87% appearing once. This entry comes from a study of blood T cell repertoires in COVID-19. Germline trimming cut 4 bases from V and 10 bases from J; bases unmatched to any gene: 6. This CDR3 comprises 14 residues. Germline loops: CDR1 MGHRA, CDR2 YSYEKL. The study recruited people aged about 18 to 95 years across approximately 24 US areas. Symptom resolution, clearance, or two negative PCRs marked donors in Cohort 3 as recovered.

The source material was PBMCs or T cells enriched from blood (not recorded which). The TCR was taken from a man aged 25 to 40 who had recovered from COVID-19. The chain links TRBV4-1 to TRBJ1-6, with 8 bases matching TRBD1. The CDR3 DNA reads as TGCGCCAGCAGCCCCGGACAGGGAGAGTCACCCCTCCACTTT. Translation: CASSPGQGESPLHF.